This passage covers 5 T cell receptor beta chains from one sample sequenced in a study of T cells expressing NK-cell markers. For each CDR3 protein, TCRdb gives one entry from its re-call of the 5' RACE reads, without DNA. Here the sample table reports about 400,000 distinct CDR3 sequences. What was sequenced was blood T cells: a sorted CD56 or NKG2C T cell subset, CD4+ or CD8+ T cells, or bulk PBMC T cells (not recorded which). The receptors shown here come from a woman aged 45-59 years in good health.

V is TRBV29-1 and J is TRBJ2-1. CDR1 is SQVTM and CDR2 is ANQGSEA in the germline V gene. The CDR3 consists of 11 residues. CDR3 sequence reads: CSVVIMNEQFF.

The V and J genes are TRBV29-1 and TRBJ2-5; TCRdb's D gene call, TRBD2, goes unchecked for lack of DNA. CDR3 size: 18 residues. From germline, CDR1 is SQVTM and CDR2 ANQGSEA. The CDR3 sequence: CSVEFLTTSGSWQETQYF.

The chain links TRBV6-6 to TRBJ1-5; TCRdb outputs TRBD1, but without DNA this stays unchecked. This CDR3 region has 14 residues. The V gene's germline CDR1 is MNHNY and CDR2 SVGAGI (reference sequence). The CDR3 here is CASSGTGVNQPQHF.

The chain joins TRBV5-1 to TRBJ2-3. Germline lookup yields CDR1 SGHRS and CDR2 YFSETQ. The CDR3 contains 13 residues. CDR3 residues: CASYRTLTDTQYF. Drawing the rest from reference TRBV5-1 and TRBJ2-3, the complete variable domain is KAGVTQTPRYLIKTRGQQVTLSCSPISGHRSVSWYQQTPGQGLQFLFEYFSETQRNKGNFPGRFSGRQFSNSRSEMNVSTLELGDSALYLCASYRTLTDTQYFGPGTRLTVL.

The chain employs TRBV12-3 or TRBV12-4 and TRBJ2-3. The CDR3 has 14 amino acids. CDR3 in amino acids: CASSFSTYTDTQYF.